This T cell receptor (beta chain) was identified in a study of spatial heterogeneity in lung cancer. With 8 bases removed from V and 2 bases from J, the gap between germline ends came to 16 bases. The CDR3 has 15 amino acids. CDR1 and CDR2 from the germline V gene are MNHNS and SASEGT. One entry per CDR3 protein, called by TCRdb with MiXCR from the 5' RACE reads. This table has 9,000 or so distinct CDR3 sequences, approximately 3.6% appearing once. Sample time point: blood taken at disease recurrence. Tumor, nontumor lung or frozen PBMC supplied whole RNA, sequenced without sorting. This clonotype was counted many times. For a library built for alpha chains, this beta chain is a stray read; little rests on its size.

J is TRBJ1-5 and V is TRBV6-1, with a tentative D call TRBD1 (6 bases). Sequenced here: PBMCs, sampled at recurrence. The sequence was obtained from a female donor with early-stage non-small cell lung cancer. The CDR3 is CASLSRGAGNQPQHF. For the CDR3, the DNA is TGTGCCAGCCTATCTCGGGGGGCAGGCAATCAGCCCCAGCATTTT.